Listed below are T cell receptor beta chains from one sample, sequenced in a study of blood T cell repertoires in COVID-19. Assay: immunoSEQ multiplex PCR; the TCRdb copy retains only in-frame clones and omits some. Seen here are 130,000 to 150,000 clones, roughly 80% observed once, and the top ten hold 8% to 10%. Sequencing input: peripheral blood. Source of these receptors: a woman older than 75 in a cohort sampled during active or convalescent COVID-19. CDR3s include the opening cysteine and the closing phenylalanine or tryptophan. A D gene is named only where the DNA matches it firmly. The listing skips clone size in some rows; elsewhere it reads once, few, many or a size class.

clone size	V gene	J gene	D gene	CDR3 DNA	CDR3 protein
once	TRBV6-1	TRBJ1-4	.	TGTGCCAGCAGTGAAGCGCTTCGTCGTAGGGGCTGGGGTGAAAAACTGTTTTTT	CASSEALRRRGWGEKLFF
.	TRBV3-1/TRBV3-2	TRBJ2-7	.	TGTGCCAGCAGCGACATCATGGGCGAGCAGTACTTC	CASSDIMGEQYF
.	TRBV4-3	TRBJ1-6	TRBD1	TGCGCCAGCAGCCAAGATTGGGGACAGTATGGTTCACCCCTCCACTTT	CASSQDWGQYGSPLHF
few	TRBV7-2	TRBJ2-1	TRBD2	TGTGCCAGCAGAAGAGCGGGAGCCTATGCTGACAATGAGCAGTTCTTC	CASRRAGAYADNEQFF
.	TRBV6-2/TRBV6-3	TRBJ1-1	.	TGTGCCAGCAGTTACCCTACGCGGGTCATGAACACTGAAGCTTTCTTT	CASSYPTRVMNTEAFF
.	TRBV6-2/TRBV6-3	TRBJ2-3	.	TGTGCCAGCAGTTACTCTAGAGATACGCAGTATTTT	CASSYSRDTQYF
once	TRBV6-5	TRBJ2-7	.	TGTGCCAGCAAACTCCAGGGGAGCTCCTACGAGCAGTACTTC	CASKLQGSSYEQYF
.	TRBV10-3	TRBJ1-2	.	TGTGCCACCCAAACGGGGGTTAACTATGGCTACACCTTC	CATQTGVNYGYTF
.	TRBV27	TRBJ1-1	.	TGTGCCAGCAGCCTCCAAGCGTACACTGAAGCTTTCTTT	CASSLQAYTEAFF
.	TRBV6-5	TRBJ1-4	.	TGTGCCAGCACACCTCGGTTGGAGGAAAAACTGTTTTTT	CASTPRLEEKLFF
once	TRBV6-5	TRBJ2-7	.	TGTGCCAGCAGTTACTCGAGTCGGTCGGGTGGCTACGAGCAGTACTTC	CASSYSSRSGGYEQYF
.	TRBV2	TRBJ2-3	TRBD2	TGTGCCAGCAGACCCCGAATACTAGCGGGGAAGGCAGATACGCAGTATTTT	CASRPRILAGKADTQYF
.	TRBV6-5	TRBJ1-4	.	TGTGCCAGCAGGCGACTGATTAATGAAAAACTGTTTTTT	CASRRLINEKLFF
.	TRBV3-1/TRBV3-2	TRBJ2-7	.	TGTGCCAGCAGCCAAGTACTTGACCCGGCAGGGGGGTACGAGCAGTACTTC	CASSQVLDPAGGYEQYF
.	TRBV29-1	TRBJ1-4	.	TGCAGCGTCCTGTATCCAACTAATGAAAAACTGTTTTTT	CSVLYPTNEKLFF
once	TRBV18	TRBJ2-3	TRBD1	TGTGCCAGCTCAGCTCATCAGGGGGCCACAGATACGCAGTATTTT	CASSAHQGATDTQYF
.	TRBV5-4	TRBJ1-5	.	TGTGCCAGCAGCCGGGGAATTACTAATCAGCCCCAGCATTTT	CASSRGITNQPQHF
once	TRBV19	TRBJ2-3	TRBD1	TGTGCCAGTAGTATAGCCCCAGGGGGAACTAGCACAGATACGCAGTATTTT	CASSIAPGGTSTDTQYF
.	TRBV5-5	TRBJ2-3	TRBD2	TGTGCCAGCAGCTTCCGGGTAGCGGGGGGCCAGAGCACAGATACGCAGTATTTT	CASSFRVAGGQSTDTQYF
.	TRBV24-1	TRBJ2-5	TRBD2	TGTGCCACCAGTGATTTCGGCAGGGAGGGAGAAGAGACCCAGTACTTC	CATSDFGREGEETQYF
.	TRBV4-2	TRBJ1-2	TRBD1	TGTGCCAGCAGCCAAGACCCGACGGGACAGTCTTATGGCTACACCTTC	CASSQDPTGQSYGYTF